The entry that follows covers one TCR beta chain sequence. No antigen is known for it. This CDR3 is built from 19 residues. The V gene's germline CDR1 is SQVTM and CDR2 ANQGSEA. V was clipped by 5 bases and J by 2 bases; unmatched bases: 22. The data were produced by immunoSEQ multiplex PCR, yet TCRdb's version contains in-frame clones alone and is incomplete. Of 85,000 to 90,000 clones listed, approximately 89% are singletons. This sample stems from a study of graft-versus-host responses after intestinal transplantation. On the study more broadly: The study gave all recipients anti-thymocyte globulin induction, then tacrolimus and steroids for 2 to 3 years. Study outcomes and limitations: Researchers found GvH clones in recipient marrow, and some showed up first in ileum or blood. Peak circulating GvH clone levels were associated with early post-transplant HvG declines.

The material was unstimulated CD4+ T cells sorted from spleen or lymph node cells, obtained before transplant. The TCR comes from a human donor who was the organ donor for an intestinal transplant. The chain links TRBV29-1 to TRBJ2-3; 7 bases line up with TRBD1. Here the CDR3 DNA reads TGCAGCGTTAGGGGTTTTAGGGACCGGGACAGAGGTCTCACAGATACGCAGTATTTT. Its protein is CSVRGFRDRDRGLTDTQYF.